These T cell receptor beta chains were read from a single sample in a study of monozygotic twins with inflammatory bowel disease. Each CDR3 protein gets one entry in TCRdb, which reprocessed the 5' RACE reads and gives no DNA. The table lists 300,000 to 350,000 distinct CDR3 sequences, with around 2% in the top ten. Input material: blood. Receptors were obtained from a human donor with ulcerative colitis or Crohn's disease, or a healthy co-twin of an affected twin (not recorded which). CDR3s include the opening cysteine and the closing phenylalanine or tryptophan.

j_gene	v_gene	CDR3aa
TRBJ2-2	TRBV24-1	CATSEDRELFF
TRBJ1-5	TRBV6-2/TRBV6-3	CASMGEVDQPQHF
TRBJ2-2	TRBV5-1	CASSLVDSGELFF
TRBJ2-1	TRBV6-4	CASSATGTGGFEQFF
TRBJ1-1	TRBV20-1	CSASPGQMNTEAFF
TRBJ2-4	TRBV12-3/TRBV12-4	CASSYRSRDSQYF
TRBJ1-2	TRBV7-9	CASDSPYYGYTF
TRBJ2-7	TRBV7-2	CASSRPKGEQYF
TRBJ1-1	TRBV30	CAWSVKGLPEAFF
TRBJ1-3	TRBV12-3/TRBV12-4	CASGLPGQGHPLASGNTIYF
TRBJ1-2	TRBV7-9	CASSSISGTKNYGYTF
TRBJ2-7	TRBV29-1	CSVIKDRGYEQYF
TRBJ2-5	TRBV4-1	CASSQEKTQYF
TRBJ2-5	TRBV18	CASSPSRQETQYF
TRBJ2-3	TRBV7-2	CASGRPETDTQYF
TRBJ2-4	TRBV5-1	CASSLNIAKNIQYF
TRBJ1-3	TRBV7-3	CASSLQGLGDTIYF